This T cell receptor beta chain was obtained from a study of blood T cell repertoires in COVID-19. Study details: Acute-phase and convalescent COVID-19 samples originated in the United States, Italy and Spain. T cells, B-cell-depleted T cells, or PBMCs supplied cDNA or gDNA.

Repertoires were generated with immunoSEQ multiplex PCR, while TCRdb's copy carries only in-frame clones and drops some. The table shows roughly 120,000 clones, with less than 90% occurring only once. Germline V gene sequence: CDR1 SNHLY, CDR2 FYNNEI. The V segment lost 5 bases and the J segment 2 bases; nucleotides outside the gene matches: 3. The CDR3 covers 15 residues. This receptor was taken from an older man with acute or convalescent COVID-19. The chain has TRBV2 and TRBJ2-6, with TRBD2 matching 7 bases. The sample consisted of peripheral blood. CDR3 DNA sequence: TGTGCCAGCAGTAAGGGAGGGGCTGGGGCCAACGTCCTGACTTTC. Translated, it gives CASSKGGAGANVLTF.